This section outlines one T cell receptor beta chain sequence together with its context. Data came from immunoSEQ multiplex PCR; TCRdb stores just in-frame clones and leaves some out. The top ten hold approximately 1.7% of the sample, which has some 35,000 clones, around 93% seen once. The sample belongs to a study of control samples from healthy donors and cancer patients. J lost 0 bases, V lost 0 bases, and 10 bases had no gene match. The CDR3 has 18 amino acids. Germline CDR1 LGHDT, CDR2 YNNKEL (reference sequence). The receptor was isolated from a man aged 35-49 years with colorectal cancer. V and J are TRBV3-1 (or the pseudogene TRBV3-2) and TRBJ1-1; 7 bases are shared with TRBD1. Sequenced input: PBMCs. Here the CDR3 DNA reads TGTGCCAGCAGCCAAGATGACAGGGCGCCCACCTTGAACACTGAAGCTTTCTTT. This sequence encodes CASSQDDRAPTLNTEAFF.